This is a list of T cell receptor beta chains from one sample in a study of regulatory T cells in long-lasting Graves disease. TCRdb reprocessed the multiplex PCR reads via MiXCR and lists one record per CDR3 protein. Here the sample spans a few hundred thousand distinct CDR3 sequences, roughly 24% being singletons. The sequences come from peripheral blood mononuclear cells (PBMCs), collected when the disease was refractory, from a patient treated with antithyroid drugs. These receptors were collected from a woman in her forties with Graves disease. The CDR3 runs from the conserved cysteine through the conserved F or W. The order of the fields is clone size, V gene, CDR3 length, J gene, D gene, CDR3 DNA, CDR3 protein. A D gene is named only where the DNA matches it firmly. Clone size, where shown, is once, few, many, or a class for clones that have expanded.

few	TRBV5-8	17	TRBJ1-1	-	TGTGCCAGCAGCTGGAGAGGGCGGCTGCACATGAACACTGAAGCTTTCTTT	CASSWRGRLHMNTEAFF
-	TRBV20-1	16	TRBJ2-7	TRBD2	TGCAGTGCTAGAGATACGGGGGGGTCGGGTGCCTACGAGCAGTACTTC	CSARDTGGSGAYEQYF
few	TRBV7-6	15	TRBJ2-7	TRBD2	TGTGCCAGCAGCTTGGAGCAGCGGGGTTCCTACGAGCAGTACTTC	CASSLEQRGSYEQYF
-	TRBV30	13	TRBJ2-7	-	TGTGCCTGGAGTGTACTAGGGGGCTACGAGCAGTACTTC	CAWSVLGGYEQYF
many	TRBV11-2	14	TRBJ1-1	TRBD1	TGTGCCAGCAGCTTAAGGCAGGGGGGGACTGAAGCTTTCTTT	CASSLRQGGTEAFF
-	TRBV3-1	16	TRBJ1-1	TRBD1	TGTGCCAGCAGCCAGGGACTACGGACAGGGGGTACTGAAGCTTTCTTT	CASSQGLRTGGTEAFF
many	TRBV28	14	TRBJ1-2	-	TGTGCCAGCAGTTTAGACGTGGGGGTTGCTGGCTACACCTTC	CASSLDVGVAGYTF
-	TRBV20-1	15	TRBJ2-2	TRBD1	TGCAGTGCTAGGATCGGGACAGTGAACACCGGGGAGCTGTTTTTT	CSARIGTVNTGELFF
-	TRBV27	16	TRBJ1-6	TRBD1	TGTGCCAGCAGCCTTACAGGGGGCACTGGTAATTCACCCCTCCACTTT	CASSLTGGTGNSPLHF
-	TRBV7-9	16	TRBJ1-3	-	TGTGCCAGCACCCTTACGGGGCGTCAATCTGGAAACACCATATATTTT	CASTLTGRQSGNTIYF
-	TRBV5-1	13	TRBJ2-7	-	TGCGCCAGCAACAATGGGGGCGGCTACGAGCAGTACTTC	CASNNGGGYEQYF
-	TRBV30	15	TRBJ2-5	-	TGTGCCTGGAGTGTACGGGCACAGATCCAAGAGACCCAGTACTTC	CAWSVRAQIQETQYF
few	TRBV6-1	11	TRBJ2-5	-	TGTGCCAGCAGGGAAATCGGGACCCAGTACTTC	CASREIGTQYF
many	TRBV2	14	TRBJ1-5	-	TGTGCCAGCAGTCCACAGAACATCAATCAGCCCCAGCATTTT	CASSPQNINQPQHF
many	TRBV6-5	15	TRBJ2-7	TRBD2	TGTGCCAGCAGTTACGTAGCGGGAGGAGCCTACGAGCAGTACTTC	CASSYVAGGAYEQYF
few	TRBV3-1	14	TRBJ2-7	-	TGTGCCAGCAGCCAAGGGACAGCTATCTACGAGCAGTACTTC	CASSQGTAIYEQYF
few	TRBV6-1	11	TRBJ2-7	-	TGTGCCAGCAGGGGAAAGAACGAGCAGTACTTC	CASRGKNEQYF
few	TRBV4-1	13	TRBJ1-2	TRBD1	TGCGCCAGCAGCCCCGCAGGGGGGCATGGCTACACCTTC	CASSPAGGHGYTF
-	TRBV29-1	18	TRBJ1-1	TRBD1	TGCAGCGTTGAAGCCCTAAGGGACAGGGCCTCCTTCAACACTGAAGCTTTCTTT	CSVEALRDRASFNTEAFF
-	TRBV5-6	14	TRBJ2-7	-	TGTGCCAGCAGCGGGGGGCAGGGAGTCTACGAGCAGTACTTC	CASSGGQGVYEQYF
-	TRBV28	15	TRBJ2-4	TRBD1	TGTGCCAGCAGTCAAGCCGGGACAGGGAGAAACATTCAGTACTTC	CASSQAGTGRNIQYF
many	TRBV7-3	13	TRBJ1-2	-	TGTGCCAGCAGCTTAGACTCGGCAACCGGTTTGACCTTC	CASSLDSATGLTF
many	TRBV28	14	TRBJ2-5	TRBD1	TGTGCCGGCTCCGGGACAGGAGTCCTAGAGACCCAGTACTTC	CAGSGTGVLETQYF
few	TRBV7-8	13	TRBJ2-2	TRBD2	TGTGCCACCCACAGCGGGAGGGCCGGGGAGCTGTTTTTT	CATHSGRAGELFF
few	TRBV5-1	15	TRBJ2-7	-	TGTGCCAGCAGCTTGGACCCCGGACTTGCTTACGAGCAGTACTTC	CASSLDPGLAYEQYF
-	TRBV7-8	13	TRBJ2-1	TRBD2	TGTGCCAGCAGCTTAGGGGACTACCTTGAGCAGTTCTTC	CASSLGDYLEQFF
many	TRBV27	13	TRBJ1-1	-	TGTGCCAGCAGTTTACTCCCTTGGACCGAAGCTTTCTTT	CASSLLPWTEAFF
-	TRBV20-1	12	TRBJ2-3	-	TGCAGTGCTGAGAGGACGTCAGATACGCAGTATTTT	CSAERTSDTQYF
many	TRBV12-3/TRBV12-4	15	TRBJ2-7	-	TGTGCCAGCAGTTTAGGGGCGCTAAAAAGGGACGAGCAGTACTTC	CASSLGALKRDEQYF
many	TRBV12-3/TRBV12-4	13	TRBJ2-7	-	TGTGCCAGCAGGGCCAGGAACTCCTACGAGCAGTACTTC	CASRARNSYEQYF
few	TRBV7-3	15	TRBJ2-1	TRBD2	TGTGCCAGCAGCTTGATTAGCGGGAGTGTCAATGAGCAGTTCTTC	CASSLISGSVNEQFF
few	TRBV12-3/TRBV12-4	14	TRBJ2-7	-	TGTGCCAGCAGTTTAGCCGGGAAGACCTACGAGCAGTACTTC	CASSLAGKTYEQYF
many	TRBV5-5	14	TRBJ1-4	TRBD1	TGTGCCAGCAGCTTGCGACAGGGTCTCGAAAAACTGTTTTTT	CASSLRQGLEKLFF
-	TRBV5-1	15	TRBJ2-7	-	TGCGCCAGCAGCTTGAGAAAAACAGGGTTCTACGAGCAGTACTTC	CASSLRKTGFYEQYF
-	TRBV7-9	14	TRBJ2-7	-	TGTGCCAGCAGCTTATTGGGCTTACAGCCCGAGCAGTACTTC	CASSLLGLQPEQYF
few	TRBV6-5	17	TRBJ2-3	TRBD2	TGTGCCAGCAGTTACCAGGGACTAGCGGGAAGCACAGATACGCAGTATTTT	CASSYQGLAGSTDTQYF
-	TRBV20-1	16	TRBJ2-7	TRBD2	TGCAGTGCGACTGGACTAGCGGGAGGGCCTAGGTACGAGCAGTACTTC	CSATGLAGGPRYEQYF
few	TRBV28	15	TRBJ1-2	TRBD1	TGTGCCAGCAGTCCACTGCCGGGACAGGGGCATGGCTACACCTTC	CASSPLPGQGHGYTF
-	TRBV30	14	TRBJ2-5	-	TGTGCCTGGAGCCTATACAGGGCCCAAGAGACCCAGTACTTC	CAWSLYRAQETQYF
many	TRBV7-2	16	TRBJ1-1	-	TGTGCCAGCAGTAAACCCCCTACAGGTAGGGCAACTGAAGCTTTCTTT	CASSKPPTGRATEAFF
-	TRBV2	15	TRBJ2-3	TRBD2	TGTGCCGGCAGACAGACTAGCGAGGGTACAGATACGCAGTATTTT	CAGRQTSEGTDTQYF
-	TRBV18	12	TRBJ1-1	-	TGTGCCAGCTCACCGGTGAACACTGGAGCTTTCTTT	CASSPVNTGAFF
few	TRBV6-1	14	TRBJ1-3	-	TGTGCCAGCAGTACTCTGAGCTCTGGAAACACCATATATTTT	CASSTLSSGNTIYF
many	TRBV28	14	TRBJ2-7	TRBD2	TGTGCCAGCAGTTGGGCTAGCGGGTTCTACGAGCAGTACTTC	CASSWASGFYEQYF